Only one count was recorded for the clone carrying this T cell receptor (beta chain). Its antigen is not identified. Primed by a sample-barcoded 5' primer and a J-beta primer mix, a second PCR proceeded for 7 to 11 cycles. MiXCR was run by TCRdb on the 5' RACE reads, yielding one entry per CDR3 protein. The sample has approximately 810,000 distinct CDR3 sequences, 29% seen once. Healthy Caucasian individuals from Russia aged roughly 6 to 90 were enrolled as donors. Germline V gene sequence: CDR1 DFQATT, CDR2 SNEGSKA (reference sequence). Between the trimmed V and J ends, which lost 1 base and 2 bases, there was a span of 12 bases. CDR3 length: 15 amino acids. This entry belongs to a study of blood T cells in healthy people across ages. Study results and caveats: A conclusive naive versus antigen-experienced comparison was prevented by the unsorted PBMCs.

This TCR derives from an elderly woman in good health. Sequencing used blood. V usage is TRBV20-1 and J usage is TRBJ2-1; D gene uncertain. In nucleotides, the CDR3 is TGCAGTGCTAGAGCAGCTCCCCCGACCTACAATGAGCAGTTCTTC. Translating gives CSARAAPPTYNEQFF.